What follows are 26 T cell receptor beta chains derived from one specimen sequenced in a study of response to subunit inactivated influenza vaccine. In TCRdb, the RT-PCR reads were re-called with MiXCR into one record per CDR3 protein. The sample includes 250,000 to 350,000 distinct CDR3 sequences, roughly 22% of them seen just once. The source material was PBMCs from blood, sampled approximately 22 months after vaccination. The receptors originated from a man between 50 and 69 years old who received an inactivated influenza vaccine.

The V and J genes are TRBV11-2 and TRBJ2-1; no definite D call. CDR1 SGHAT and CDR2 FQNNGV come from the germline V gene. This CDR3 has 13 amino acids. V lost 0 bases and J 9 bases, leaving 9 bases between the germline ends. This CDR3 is CASSLEGIGEQFF. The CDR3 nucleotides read TGTGCCAGCAGCTTAGAGGGCATCGGTGAGCAGTTCTTC.

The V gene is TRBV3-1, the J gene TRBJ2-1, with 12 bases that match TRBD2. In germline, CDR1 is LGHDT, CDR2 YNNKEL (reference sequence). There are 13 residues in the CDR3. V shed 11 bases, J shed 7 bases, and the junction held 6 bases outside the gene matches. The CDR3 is CAARTSGRNEQFF. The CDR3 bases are TGTGCCGCTAGAACTAGCGGGAGGAATGAGCAGTTCTTC.

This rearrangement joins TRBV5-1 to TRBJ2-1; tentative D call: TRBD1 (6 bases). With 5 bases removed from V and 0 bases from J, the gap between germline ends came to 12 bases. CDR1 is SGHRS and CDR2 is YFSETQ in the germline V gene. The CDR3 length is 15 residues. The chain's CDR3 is CASRERTDSYNEQFF. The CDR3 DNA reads TGCGCCAGCAGGGAAAGGACAGACTCCTACAATGAGCAGTTCTTC.

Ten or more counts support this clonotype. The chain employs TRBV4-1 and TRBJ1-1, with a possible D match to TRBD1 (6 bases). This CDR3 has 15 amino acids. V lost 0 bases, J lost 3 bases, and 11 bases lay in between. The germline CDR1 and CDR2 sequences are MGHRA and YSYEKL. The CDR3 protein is CASSQDSGADTEAFF. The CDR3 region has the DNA TGCGCCAGCAGCCAAGACTCGGGGGCCGACACTGAAGCTTTCTTT.

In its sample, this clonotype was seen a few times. CDR3 DNA: TGCAGTGCTAGTTATCCTGAAGCTTTCTTT. It codes for CSASYPEAFF. This chain connects TRBV20-1 to TRBJ1-1; D is unclear. The V gene lost 3 bases and the J gene lost 6 bases, with 5 bases spanning the gap. The CDR3 is 10 amino acids. Germline assignment: CDR1 DFQATT and CDR2 SNEGSKA (reference sequence).

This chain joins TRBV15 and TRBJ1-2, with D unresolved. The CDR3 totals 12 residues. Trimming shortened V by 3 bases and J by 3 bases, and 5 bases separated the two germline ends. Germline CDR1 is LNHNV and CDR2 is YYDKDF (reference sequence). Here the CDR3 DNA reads TGTGCCACCAGCAGTCTGTACTATGGCTACACCTTC. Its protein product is CATSSLYYGYTF. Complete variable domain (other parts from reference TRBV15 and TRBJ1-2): DAMVIQNPRYQVTQFGKPVTLSCSQTLNHNVMYWYQQKSSQAPKLLFHYYDKDFNNEADTPDNFQSRRPNTSFCFLDIRSPGLGDTAMYLCATSSLYYGYTFGSGTRLTVV.

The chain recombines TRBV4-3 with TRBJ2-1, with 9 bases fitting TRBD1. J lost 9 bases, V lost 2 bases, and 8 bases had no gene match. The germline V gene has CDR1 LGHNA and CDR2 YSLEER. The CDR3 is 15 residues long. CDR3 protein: CASSQRDRDYGEQFF. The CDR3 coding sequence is TGCGCCAGCAGCCAACGGGACAGGGATTACGGTGAGCAGTTCTTC.

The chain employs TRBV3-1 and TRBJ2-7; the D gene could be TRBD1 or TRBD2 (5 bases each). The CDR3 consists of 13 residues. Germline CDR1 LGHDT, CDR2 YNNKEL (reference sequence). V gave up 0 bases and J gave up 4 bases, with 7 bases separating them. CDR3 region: CASSQEWGYEQYF. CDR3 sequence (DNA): TGTGCCAGCAGCCAAGAGTGGGGGTACGAGCAGTACTTC.

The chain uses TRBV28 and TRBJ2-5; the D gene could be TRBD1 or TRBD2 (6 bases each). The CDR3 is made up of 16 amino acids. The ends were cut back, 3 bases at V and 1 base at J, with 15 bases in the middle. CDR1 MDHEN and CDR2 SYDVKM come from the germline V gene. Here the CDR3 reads CASSFRDLGAQETQYF. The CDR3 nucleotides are TGTGCCAGCAGTTTCCGGGACTTGGGGGCCCAAGAGACCCAGTACTTC. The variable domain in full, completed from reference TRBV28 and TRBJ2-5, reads DVKVTQSSRYLVKRTGEKVFLECVQDMDHENMFWYRQDPGLGLRLIYFSYDVKMKEKGDIPEGYSVSREKKERFSLILESASTNQTSMYLCASSFRDLGAQETQYFGPGTRLLVL.

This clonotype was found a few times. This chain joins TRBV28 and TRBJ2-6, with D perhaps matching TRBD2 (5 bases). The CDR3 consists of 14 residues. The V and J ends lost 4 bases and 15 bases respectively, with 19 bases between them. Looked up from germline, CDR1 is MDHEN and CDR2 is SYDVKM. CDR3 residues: CASSYWAASEGLTF. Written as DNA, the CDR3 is TGTGCCAGCAGTTATTGGGCCGCCAGTGAGGGCCTGACTTTC.

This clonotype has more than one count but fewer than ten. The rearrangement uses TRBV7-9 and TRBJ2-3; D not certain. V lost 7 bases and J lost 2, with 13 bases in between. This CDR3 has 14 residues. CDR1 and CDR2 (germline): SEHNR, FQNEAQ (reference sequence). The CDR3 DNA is TGTGCCAGCAACCACGTAGGATACACAGATACGCAGTATTTT. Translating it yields CASNHVGYTDTQYF.

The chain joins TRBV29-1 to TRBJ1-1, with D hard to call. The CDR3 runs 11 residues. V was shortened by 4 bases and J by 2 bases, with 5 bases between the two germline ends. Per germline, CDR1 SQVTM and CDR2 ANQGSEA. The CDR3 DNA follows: TGCAGCGTTGGGAGAAACACTGAAGCTTTCTTT. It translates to CSVGRNTEAFF.

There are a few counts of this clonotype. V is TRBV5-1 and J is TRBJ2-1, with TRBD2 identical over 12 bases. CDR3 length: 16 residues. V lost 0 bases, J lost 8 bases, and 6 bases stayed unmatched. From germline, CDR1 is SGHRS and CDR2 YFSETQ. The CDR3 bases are TGCGCCAGCAGCTTGGCCCGGCTAGCGGGAGGGGATGAGCAGTTCTTC. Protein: CASSLARLAGGDEQFF.

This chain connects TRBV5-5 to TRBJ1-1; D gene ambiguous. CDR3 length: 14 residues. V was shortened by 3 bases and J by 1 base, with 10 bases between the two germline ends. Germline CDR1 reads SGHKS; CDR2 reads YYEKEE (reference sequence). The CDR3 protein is CASSWLTENTEAFF. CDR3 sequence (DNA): TGTGCCAGCAGCTGGTTGACGGAGAACACTGAAGCTTTCTTT.

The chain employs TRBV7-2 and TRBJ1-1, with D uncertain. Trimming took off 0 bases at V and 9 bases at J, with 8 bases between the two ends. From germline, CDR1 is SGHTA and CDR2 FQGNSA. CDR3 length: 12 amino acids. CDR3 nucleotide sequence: TGTGCCAGCAGCTTAGCCGACGGTCAAGCTTTCTTT. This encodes CASSLADGQAFF.

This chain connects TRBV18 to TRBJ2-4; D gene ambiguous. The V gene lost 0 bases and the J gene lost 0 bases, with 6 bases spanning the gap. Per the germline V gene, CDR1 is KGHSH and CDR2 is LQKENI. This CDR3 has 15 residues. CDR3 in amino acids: CASSPPTLAKNIQYF. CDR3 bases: TGTGCCAGCTCACCACCTACACTAGCCAAAAACATTCAGTACTTC.

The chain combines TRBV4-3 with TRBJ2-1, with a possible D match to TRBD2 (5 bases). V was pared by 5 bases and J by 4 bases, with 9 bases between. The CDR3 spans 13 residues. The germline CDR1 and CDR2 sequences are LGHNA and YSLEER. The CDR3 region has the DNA TGCGCCAGCAGCGTTAGCGATTACAATGAGCAGTTCTTC. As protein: CASSVSDYNEQFF.

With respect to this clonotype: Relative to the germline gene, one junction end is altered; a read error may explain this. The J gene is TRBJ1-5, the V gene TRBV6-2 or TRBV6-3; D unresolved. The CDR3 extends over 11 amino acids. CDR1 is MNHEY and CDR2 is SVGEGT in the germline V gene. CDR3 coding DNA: TGTGCCAGCGCGAGCAATCAGCGCCAGCATTTT. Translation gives CASASNQRQHF.

In DNA, the CDR3 is TGTGCCATCAGTGAGTCGCACGGAACTACTGAAGCTTTCTTT. It is translated as CAISESHGTTEAFF. This rearrangement joins TRBV10-3 to TRBJ1-1, with D unresolved. The length of the CDR3 is 14 residues. The germline V gene has CDR1 ENHRY and CDR2 SYGVKD. The V end was cut by 0 bases, the J end by 5 bases, with 10 bases between.

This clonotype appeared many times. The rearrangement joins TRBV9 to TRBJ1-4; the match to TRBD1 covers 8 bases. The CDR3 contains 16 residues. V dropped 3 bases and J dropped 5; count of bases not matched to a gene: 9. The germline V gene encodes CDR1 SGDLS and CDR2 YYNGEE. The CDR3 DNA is TGTGCCAGCAGCGCCACACAGGGACAGGCCAATGAAAAACTGTTTTTT. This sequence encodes CASSATQGQANEKLFF. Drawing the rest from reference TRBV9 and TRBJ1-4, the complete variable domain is DSGVTQTPKHLITATGQRVTLRCSPRSGDLSVYWYQQSLDQGLQFLIQYYNGEERAKGNILERFSAQQFPDLHSELNLSSLELGDSALYFCASSATQGQANEKLFFGSGTQLSVL.

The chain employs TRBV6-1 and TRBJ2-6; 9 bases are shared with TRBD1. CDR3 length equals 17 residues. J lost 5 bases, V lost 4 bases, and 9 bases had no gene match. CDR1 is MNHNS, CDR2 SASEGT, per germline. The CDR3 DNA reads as TGTGCCAGCAGTGTAGGACAGGGGATTTTTAGGGCCAACGTCCTGACTTTC. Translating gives CASSVGQGIFRANVLTF.

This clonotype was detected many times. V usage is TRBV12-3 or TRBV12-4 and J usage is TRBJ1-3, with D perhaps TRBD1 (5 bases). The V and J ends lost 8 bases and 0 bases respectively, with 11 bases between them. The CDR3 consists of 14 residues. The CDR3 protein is CASGDSFSGNTIYF. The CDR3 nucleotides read TGTGCCAGCGGCGACAGCTTCTCTGGAAACACCATATATTTT.

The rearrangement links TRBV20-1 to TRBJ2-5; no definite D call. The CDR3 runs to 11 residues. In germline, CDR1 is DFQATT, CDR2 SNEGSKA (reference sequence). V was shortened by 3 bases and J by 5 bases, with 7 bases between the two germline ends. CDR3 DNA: TGCAGTGCTAGCAGGCAGGAGACCCAGTACTTC. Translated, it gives CSASRQETQYF.

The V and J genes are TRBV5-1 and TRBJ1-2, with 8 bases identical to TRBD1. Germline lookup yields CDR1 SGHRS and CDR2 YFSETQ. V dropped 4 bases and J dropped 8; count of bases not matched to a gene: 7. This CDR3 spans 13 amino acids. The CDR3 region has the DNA TGCGCCAGCAGCATCCAACAGGGGGACGGCTACACCTTC. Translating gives CASSIQQGDGYTF. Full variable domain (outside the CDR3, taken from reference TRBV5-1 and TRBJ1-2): KAGVTQTPRYLIKTRGQQVTLSCSPISGHRSVSWYQQTPGQGLQFLFEYFSETQRNKGNFPGRFSGRQFSNSRSEMNVSTLELGDSALYLCASSIQQGDGYTFGSGTRLTVV.

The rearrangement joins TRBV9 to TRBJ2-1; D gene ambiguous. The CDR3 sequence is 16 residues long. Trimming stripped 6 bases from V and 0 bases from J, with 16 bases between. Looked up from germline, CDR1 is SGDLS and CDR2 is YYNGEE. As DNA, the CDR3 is TGTGCCAGCACCCTAGGCCCAACGAGCTCCTACAATGAGCAGTTCTTC. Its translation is CASTLGPTSSYNEQFF.

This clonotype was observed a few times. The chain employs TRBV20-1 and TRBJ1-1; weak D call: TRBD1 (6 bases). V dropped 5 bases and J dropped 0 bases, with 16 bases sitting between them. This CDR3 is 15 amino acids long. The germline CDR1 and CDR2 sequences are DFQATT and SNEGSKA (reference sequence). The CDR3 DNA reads TGCAGTGCTTCCCCGACAGGCTACATGAACACTGAAGCTTTCTTT. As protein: CSASPTGYMNTEAFF.